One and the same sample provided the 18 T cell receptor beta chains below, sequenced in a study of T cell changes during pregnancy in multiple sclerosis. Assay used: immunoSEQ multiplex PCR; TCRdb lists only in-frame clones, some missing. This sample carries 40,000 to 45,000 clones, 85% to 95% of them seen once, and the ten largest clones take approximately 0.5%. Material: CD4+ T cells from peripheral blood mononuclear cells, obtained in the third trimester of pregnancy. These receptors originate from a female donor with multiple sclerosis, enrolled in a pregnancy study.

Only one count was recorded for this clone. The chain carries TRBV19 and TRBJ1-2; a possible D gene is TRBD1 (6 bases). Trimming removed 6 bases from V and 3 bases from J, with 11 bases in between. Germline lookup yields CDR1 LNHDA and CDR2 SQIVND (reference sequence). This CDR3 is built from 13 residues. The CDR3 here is CASRQPGDYGYTF. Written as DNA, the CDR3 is TGTGCCAGTAGGCAACCAGGGGACTATGGCTACACCTTC.

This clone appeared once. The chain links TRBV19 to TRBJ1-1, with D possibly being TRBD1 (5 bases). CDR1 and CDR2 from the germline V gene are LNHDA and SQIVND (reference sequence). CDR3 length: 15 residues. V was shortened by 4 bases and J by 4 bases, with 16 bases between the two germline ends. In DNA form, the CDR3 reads TGTGCCAGTAGTAAACGGGGGGGACTGAGCACTGAAGCTTTCTTT. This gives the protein CASSKRGGLSTEAFF.

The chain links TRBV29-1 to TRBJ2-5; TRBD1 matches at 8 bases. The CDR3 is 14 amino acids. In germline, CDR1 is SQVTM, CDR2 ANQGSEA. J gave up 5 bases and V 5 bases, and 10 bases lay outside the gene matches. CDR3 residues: CSVPLRGRWETQYF. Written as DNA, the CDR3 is TGCAGCGTTCCCCTCAGGGGGCGGTGGGAGACCCAGTACTTC.

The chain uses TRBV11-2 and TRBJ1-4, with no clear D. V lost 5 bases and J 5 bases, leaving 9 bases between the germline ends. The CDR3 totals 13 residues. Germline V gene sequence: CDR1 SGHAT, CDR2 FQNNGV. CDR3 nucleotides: TGTGCCAGCAGCGGTGGAGAAAATGAAAAACTGTTTTTT. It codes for CASSGGENEKLFF.

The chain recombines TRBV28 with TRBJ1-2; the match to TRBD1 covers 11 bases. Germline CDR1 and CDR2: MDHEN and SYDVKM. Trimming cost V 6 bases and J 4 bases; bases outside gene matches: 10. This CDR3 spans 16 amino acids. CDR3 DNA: TGTGCCAGCAGCCTTCGGCGGACAGGGGGCTCCTATGGCTACACCTTC. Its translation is CASSLRRTGGSYGYTF.

This CDR3 is CASSGGTSGRLDTQYF. The DNA of the CDR3 is TGTGCCAGTAGTGGTGGGACTAGCGGGAGGCTAGATACGCAGTATTTT. The chain is built from TRBV19 and TRBJ2-3; 15 bases fit TRBD2. The J segment lost 5 bases and the V segment lost 5 bases, leaving 5 bases of the junction unmatched. There are 16 residues in the CDR3. Germline-derived CDR1 and CDR2 are LNHDA and SQIVND (reference sequence).

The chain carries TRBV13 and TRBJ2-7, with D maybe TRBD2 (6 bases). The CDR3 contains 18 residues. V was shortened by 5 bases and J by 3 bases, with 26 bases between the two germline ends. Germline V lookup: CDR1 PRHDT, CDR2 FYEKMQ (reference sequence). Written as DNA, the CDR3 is TGTGCCAGCAGCCTCTTTTACGGCGGACTAAGTCCTCACTACGAGCAGTACTTC. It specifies CASSLFYGGLSPHYEQYF.

The CDR3 DNA is TGTGCCAGCAGCCACGGTCACACCGGGGAGCTGTTTTTT. This gives the protein CASSHGHTGELFF. V and J are TRBV7-2 and TRBJ2-2; D remains unclear. The CDR3 sequence is 13 residues long. Germline loops: CDR1 SGHTA, CDR2 FQGNSA. V lost 5 bases to trimming and J lost 3 bases, with 7 bases between them.

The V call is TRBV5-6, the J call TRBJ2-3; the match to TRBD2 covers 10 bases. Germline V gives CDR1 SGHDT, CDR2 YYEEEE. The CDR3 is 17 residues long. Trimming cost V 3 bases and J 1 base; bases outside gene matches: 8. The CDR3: CASSSQLAGSRTDTQYF. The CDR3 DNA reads TGTGCCAGCAGCTCACAACTAGCGGGGTCCCGCACAGATACGCAGTATTTT.

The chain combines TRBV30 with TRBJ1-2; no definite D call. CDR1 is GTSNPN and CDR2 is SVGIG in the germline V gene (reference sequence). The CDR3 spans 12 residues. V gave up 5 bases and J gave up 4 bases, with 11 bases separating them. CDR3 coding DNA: TGTGCCTGGTCCGCCCGAGCCTATGGCTACACCTTC. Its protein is CAWSARAYGYTF.

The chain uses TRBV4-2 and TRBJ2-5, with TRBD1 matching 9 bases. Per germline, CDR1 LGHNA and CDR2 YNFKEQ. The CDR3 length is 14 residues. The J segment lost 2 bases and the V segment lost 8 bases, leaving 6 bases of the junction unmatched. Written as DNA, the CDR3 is TGTGCCAGCGGGACAGGGACAGGTCAAGAGACCCAGTACTTC. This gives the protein CASGTGTGQETQYF.

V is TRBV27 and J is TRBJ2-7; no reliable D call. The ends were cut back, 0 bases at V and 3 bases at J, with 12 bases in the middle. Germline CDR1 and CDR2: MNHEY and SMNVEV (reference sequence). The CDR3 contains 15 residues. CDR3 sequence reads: CASSLSPTGNYEQYF. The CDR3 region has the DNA TGTGCCAGCAGTTTATCCCCGACTGGAAACTACGAGCAGTACTTC.

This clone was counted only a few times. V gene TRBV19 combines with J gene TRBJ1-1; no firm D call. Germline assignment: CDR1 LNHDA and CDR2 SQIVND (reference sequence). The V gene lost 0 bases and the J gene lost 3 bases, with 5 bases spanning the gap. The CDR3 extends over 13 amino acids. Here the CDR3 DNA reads TGTGCCAGTAGTATAGATCCGGACACTGAAGCTTTCTTT. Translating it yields CASSIDPDTEAFF.

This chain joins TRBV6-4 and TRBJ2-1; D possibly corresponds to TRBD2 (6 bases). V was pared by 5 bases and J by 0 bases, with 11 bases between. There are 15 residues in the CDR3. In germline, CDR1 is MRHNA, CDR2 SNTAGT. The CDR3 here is CASSREGGSYNEQFF. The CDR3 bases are TGTGCCAGCAGTCGAGAGGGAGGCTCCTACAATGAGCAGTTCTTC.

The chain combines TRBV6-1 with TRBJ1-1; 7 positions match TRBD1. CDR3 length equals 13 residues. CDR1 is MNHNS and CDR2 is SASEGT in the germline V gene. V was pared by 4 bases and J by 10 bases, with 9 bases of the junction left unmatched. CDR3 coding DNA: TGTGCCAGCAGTGCCAGACAGGGAAGGGCAGCTTTCTTT. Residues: CASSARQGRAAFF.

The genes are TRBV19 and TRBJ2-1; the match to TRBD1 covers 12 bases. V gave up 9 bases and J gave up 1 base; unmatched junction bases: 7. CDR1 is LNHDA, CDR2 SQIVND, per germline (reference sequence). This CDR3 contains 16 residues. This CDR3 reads CASTRDRGRSYNEQFF. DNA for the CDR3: TGTGCCAGCACGCGGGACAGGGGGCGTTCCTACAATGAGCAGTTCTTC.

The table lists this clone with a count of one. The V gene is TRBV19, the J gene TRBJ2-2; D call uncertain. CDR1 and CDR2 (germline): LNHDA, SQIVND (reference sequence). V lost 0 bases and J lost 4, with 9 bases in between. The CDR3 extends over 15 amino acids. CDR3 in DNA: TGTGCCAGTAGTATAGAGGCTAGTCGCACCGGGGAGCTGTTTTTT. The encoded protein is CASSIEASRTGELFF.

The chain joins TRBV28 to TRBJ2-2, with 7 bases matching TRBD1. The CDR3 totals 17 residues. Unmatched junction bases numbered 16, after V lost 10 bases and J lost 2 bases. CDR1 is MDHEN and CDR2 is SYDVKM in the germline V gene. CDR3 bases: TGTGCCACCTCCCGTTCTCCGGGACAGAGCAACACCGGGGAGCTGTTTTTT. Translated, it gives CATSRSPGQSNTGELFF.